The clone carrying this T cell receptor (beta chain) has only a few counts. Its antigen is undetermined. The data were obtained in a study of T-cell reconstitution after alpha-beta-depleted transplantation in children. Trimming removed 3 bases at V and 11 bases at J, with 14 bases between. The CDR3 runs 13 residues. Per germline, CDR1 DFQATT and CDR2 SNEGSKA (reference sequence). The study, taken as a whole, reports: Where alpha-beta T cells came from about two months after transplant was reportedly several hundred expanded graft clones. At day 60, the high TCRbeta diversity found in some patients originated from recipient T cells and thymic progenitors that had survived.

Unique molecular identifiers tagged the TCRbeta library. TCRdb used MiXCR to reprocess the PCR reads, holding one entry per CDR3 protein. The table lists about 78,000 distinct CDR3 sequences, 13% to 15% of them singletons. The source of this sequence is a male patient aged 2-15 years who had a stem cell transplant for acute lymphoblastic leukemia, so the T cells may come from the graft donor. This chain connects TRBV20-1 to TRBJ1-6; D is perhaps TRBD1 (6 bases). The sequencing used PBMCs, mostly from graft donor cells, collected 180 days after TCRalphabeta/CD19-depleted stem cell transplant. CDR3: CSASPAKGAPLHF. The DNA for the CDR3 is TGCAGTGCTAGCCCCGCGAAGGGGGCACCCCTCCACTTT.